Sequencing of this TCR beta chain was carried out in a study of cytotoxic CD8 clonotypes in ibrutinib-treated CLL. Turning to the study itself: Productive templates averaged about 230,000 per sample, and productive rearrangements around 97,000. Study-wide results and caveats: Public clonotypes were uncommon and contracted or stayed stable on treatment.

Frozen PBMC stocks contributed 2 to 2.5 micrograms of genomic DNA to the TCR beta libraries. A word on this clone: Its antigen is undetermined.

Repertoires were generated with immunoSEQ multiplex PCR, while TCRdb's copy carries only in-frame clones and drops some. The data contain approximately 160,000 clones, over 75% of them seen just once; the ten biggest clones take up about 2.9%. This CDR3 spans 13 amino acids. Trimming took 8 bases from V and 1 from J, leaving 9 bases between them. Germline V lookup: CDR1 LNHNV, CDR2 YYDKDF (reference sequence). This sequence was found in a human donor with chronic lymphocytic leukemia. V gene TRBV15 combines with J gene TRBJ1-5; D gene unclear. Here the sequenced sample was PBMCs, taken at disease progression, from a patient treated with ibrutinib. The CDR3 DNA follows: TGTGCCACCGGACTCGGGAGCAATCAGCCCCAGCATTTT. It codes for CATGLGSNQPQHF.